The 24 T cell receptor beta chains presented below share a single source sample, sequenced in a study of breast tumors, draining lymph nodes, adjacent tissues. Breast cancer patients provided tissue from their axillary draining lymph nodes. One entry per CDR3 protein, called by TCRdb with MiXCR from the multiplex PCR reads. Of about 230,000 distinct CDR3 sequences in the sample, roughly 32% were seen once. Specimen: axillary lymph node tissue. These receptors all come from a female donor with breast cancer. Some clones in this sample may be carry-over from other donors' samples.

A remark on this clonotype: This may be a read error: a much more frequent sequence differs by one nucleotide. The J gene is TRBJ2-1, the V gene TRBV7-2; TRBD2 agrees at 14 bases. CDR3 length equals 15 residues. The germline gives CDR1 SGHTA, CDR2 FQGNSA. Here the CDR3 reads CASSLGLAGGNEQLF. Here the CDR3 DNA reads TGTGCCAGCAGCCTAGGACTAGCGGGAGGCAATGAGCAGCTCTTC.

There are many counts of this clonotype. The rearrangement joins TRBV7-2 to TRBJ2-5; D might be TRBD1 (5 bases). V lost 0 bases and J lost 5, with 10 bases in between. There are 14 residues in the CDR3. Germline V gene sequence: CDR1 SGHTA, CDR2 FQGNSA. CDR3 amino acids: CASSLAGARETQYF. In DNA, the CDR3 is TGTGCCAGCAGCTTAGCAGGGGCCCGGGAGACCCAGTACTTC.

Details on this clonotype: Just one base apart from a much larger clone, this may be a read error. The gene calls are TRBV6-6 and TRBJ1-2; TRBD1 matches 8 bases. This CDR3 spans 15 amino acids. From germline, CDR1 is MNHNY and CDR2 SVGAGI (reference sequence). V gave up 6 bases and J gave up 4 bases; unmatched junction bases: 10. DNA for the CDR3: TGTGCCAGCAGCTCAGGGGGCTCAACTAGCTATGGCTACACCTTC. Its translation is CASSSGGSTSYGYTF.

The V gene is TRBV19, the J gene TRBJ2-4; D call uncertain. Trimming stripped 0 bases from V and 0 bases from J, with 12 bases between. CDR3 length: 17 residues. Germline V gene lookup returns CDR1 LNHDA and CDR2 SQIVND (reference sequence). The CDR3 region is CASSIEFEVIAKNIQYF. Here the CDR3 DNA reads TGTGCCAGTAGTATAGAGTTTGAGGTCATAGCCAAAAACATTCAGTACTTC.

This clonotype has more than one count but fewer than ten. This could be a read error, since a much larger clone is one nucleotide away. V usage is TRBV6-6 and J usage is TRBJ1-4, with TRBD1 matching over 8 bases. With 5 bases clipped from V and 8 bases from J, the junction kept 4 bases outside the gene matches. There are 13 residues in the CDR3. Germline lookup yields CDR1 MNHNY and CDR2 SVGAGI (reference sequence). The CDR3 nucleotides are TGTGCCAGCAGTCCCTCAGGGGGCGAAAAACTGTTTTTT. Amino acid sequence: CASSPSGGEKLFF.

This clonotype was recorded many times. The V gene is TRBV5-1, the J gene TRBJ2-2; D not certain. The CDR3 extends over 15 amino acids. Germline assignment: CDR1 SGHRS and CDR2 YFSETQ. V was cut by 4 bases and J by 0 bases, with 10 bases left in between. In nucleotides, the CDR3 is TGCGCCAGCAGCATCAAGACACCGAACACCGGGGAGCTGTTTTTT. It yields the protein CASSIKTPNTGELFF.

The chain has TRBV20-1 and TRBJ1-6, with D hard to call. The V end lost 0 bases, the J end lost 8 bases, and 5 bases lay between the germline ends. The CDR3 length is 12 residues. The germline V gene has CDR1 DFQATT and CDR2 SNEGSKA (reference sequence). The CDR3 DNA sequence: TGCAGTGCTAGAGACAGGCATTCACCCCTCCACTTT. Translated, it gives CSARDRHSPLHF.

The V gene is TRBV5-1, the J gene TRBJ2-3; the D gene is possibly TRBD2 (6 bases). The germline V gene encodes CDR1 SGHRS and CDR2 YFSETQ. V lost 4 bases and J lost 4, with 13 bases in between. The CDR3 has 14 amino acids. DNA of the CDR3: TGCGCCAGCAGCCCTACTACGGGGGCAGATACGCAGTATTTT. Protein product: CASSPTTGADTQYF.

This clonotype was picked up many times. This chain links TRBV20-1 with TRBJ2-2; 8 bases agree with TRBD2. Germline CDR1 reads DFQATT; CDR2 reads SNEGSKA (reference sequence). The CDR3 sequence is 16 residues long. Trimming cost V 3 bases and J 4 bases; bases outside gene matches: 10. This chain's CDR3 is CSARSGTRSTTGELFF. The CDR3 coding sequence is TGCAGTGCTAGGAGCGGGACTAGATCGACCACCGGGGAGCTGTTTTTT.

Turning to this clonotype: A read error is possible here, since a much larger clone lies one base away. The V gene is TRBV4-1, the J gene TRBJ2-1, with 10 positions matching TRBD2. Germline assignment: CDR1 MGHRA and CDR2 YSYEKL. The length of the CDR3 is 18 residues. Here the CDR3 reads CVSSQDVASGSWYGEQFF. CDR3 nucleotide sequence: TGCGTCAGCAGCCAAGACGTGGCTAGCGGGAGTTGGTACGGTGAGCAGTTCTTC.

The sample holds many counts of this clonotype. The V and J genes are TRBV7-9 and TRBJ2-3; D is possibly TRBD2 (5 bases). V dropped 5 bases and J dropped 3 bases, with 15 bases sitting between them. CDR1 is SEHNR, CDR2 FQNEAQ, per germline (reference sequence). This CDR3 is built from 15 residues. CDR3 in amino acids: CASSPRGSVTDTQYF. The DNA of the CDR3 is TGTGCCAGCAGCCCTCGTGGTAGCGTGACAGATACGCAGTATTTT.

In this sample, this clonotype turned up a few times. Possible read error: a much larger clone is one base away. CDR3 sequence reads: CASSRIAGGGEQYF. In DNA, the CDR3 is TGCGCCAGCAGCCGAATCGCTGGGGGGGGCGAGCAGTACTTC. This sequence joins TRBV4-1 and TRBJ2-7, with 7 bases lining up with TRBD2. Germline values: CDR1 MGHRA, CDR2 YSYEKL. V dropped 4 bases and J dropped 6; count of bases not matched to a gene: 9. This CDR3 comprises 14 residues.

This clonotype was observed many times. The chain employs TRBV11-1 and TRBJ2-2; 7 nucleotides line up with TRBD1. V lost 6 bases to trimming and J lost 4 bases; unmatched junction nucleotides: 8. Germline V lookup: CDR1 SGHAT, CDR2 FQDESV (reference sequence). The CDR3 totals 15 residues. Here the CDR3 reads CASSVDRSATGELFF. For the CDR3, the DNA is TGTGCCAGCAGTGTGGACAGGTCGGCCACCGGGGAGCTGTTTTTT.

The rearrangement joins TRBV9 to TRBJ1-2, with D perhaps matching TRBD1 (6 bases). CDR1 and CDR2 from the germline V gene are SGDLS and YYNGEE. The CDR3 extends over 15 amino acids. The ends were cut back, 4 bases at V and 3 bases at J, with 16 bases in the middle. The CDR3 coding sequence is TGTGCCAGCAGCTCCACAGGGCCGAGGGACTATGGCTACACCTTC. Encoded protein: CASSSTGPRDYGYTF.

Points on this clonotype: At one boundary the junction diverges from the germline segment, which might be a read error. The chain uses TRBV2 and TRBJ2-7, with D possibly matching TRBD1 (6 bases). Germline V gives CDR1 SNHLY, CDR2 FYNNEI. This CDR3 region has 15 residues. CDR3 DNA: TGTGCCAGCAGGGAAGGAGTAGGGGGAGTCGGCGAGCAGTACTTC. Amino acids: CASREGVGGVGEQYF.

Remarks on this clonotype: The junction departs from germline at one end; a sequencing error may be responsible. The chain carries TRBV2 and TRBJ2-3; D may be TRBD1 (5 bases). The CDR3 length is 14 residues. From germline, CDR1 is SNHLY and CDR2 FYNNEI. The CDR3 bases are TGCGCCATTAAGACAGTCACCCACACAGGTACGCAGTATTTT. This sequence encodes CAIKTVTHTGTQYF.

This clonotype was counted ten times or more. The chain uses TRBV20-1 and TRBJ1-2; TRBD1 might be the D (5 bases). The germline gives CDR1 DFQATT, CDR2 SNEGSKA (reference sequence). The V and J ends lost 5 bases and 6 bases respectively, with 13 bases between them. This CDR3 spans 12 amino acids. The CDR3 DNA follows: TGCAGTGCTGGACGTCAGGGTAATGGCTACACCTTC. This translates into CSAGRQGNGYTF.

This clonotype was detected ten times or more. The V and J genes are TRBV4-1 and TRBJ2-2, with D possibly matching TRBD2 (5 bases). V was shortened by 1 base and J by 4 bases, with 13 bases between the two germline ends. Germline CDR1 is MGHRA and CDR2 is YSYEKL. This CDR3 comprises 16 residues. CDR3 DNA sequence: TGCGCCAGCAGCCAAGGGACTCCCCGCGGCACCGGGGAGCTGTTTTTT. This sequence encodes CASSQGTPRGTGELFF.

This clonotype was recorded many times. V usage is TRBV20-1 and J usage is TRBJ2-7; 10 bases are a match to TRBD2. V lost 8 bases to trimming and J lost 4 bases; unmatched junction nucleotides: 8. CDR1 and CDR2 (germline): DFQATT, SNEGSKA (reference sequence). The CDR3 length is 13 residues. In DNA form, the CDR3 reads TGCAGTTACCACAGCGGGAGGGAGTACGAGCAGTACTTC. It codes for CSYHSGREYEQYF.

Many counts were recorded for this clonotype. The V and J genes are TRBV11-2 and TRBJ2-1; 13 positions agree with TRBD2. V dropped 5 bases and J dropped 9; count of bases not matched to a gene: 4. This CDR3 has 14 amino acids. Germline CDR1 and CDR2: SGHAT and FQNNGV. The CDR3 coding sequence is TGTGCCAGCAGCGGACTAGCGGGAGAACGTGAGCAGTTCTTC. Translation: CASSGLAGEREQFF.

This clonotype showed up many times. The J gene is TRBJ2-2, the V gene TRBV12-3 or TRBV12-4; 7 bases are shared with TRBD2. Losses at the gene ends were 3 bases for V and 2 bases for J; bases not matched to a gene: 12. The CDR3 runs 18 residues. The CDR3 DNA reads TGTGCCAGCAGTTTTGGGGTAGGCGGGAGAGGTAACACCGGGGAGCTGTTTTTT. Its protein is CASSFGVGGRGNTGELFF.

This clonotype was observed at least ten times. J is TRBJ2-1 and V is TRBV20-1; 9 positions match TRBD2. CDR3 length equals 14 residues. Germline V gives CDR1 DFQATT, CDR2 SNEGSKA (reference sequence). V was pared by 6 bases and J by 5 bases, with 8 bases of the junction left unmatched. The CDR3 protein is CSARTSGLNNEQFF. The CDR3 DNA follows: TGCAGTGCCCGTACTAGCGGGCTAAACAATGAGCAGTTCTTC.

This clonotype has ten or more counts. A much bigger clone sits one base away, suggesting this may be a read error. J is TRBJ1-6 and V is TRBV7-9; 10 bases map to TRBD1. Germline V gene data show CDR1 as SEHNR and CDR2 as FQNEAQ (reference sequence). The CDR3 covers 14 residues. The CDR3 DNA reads TGTGCCAGCAGCTCGGGGACAGGGGAATCACTCCTCCACTTT. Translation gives CASSSGTGESLLHF.

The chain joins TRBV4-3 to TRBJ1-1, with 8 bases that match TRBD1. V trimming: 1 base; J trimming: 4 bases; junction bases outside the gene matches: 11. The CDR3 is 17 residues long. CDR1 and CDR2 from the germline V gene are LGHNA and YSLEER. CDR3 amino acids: CASSQASGGLGGTEAFF. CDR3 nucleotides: TGCGCCAGCAGCCAAGCCTCAGGGGGCTTAGGGGGCACTGAAGCTTTCTTT.